This T cell receptor beta chain was retrieved from a study of cytotoxic CD8 clonotypes in ibrutinib-treated CLL. Study results and limitations: The study found baseline clonality above age-matched healthy donors, tracking circulating CD8+ T-cell counts.

J lost 4 bases, V lost 5 bases, and 11 bases had no gene match. Germline CDR1 MDHEN, CDR2 SYDVKM. The CDR3 is made up of 15 amino acids. With sequencing, the targeted depth ranged from 1 in 200,000 to 1 in 1 million T cells. Data came from immunoSEQ multiplex PCR; TCRdb stores just in-frame clones and leaves some out. The profile shows about 74,000 clones, approximately 80% of them singletons. A remark on this clone: Its antigen remains unknown.

The sequence came from a human donor with chronic lymphocytic leukemia. This chain joins TRBV28 and TRBJ2-7; 7 bases are shared with TRBD1. The sample was PBMCs, taken at disease progression, from a patient treated with ibrutinib. The CDR3 bases are TGTGCCAGCAGTCCCCCATACGGGACAGCTTACGAGCAGTACTTC. Translating gives CASSPPYGTAYEQYF.